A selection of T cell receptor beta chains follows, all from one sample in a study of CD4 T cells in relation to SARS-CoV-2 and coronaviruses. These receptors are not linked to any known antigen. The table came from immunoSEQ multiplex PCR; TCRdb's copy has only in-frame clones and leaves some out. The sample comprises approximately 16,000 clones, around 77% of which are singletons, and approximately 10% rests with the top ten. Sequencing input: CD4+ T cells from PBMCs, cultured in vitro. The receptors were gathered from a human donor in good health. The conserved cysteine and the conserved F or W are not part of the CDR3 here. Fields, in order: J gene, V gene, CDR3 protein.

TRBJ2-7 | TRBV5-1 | ASSSGTSGSVYEQY
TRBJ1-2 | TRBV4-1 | ASSQEDSGGYT
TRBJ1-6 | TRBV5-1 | ASSLTGFDNSPLH
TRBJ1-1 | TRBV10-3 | AIRVQEGGTEAF
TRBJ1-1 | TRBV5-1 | ASSVDTEAF
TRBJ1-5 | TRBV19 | ASSIASGNQPQH
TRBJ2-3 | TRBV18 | ASSPRGTSGNTQY
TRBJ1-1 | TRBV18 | ASSLGGQGPTEAF
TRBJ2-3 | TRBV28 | ASNSAGADTQY
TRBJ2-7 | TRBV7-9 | ASSPPGGSYEQY
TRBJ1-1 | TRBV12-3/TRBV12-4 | ASSWTDNTEAF
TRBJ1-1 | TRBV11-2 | ASSLLHEAF
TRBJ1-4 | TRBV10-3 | AISPGMNEKLF
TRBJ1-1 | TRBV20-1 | SARLRTEAF
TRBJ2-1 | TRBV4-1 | ASSQQGASYNEQF
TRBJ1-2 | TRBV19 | ASSTGFPNYGYT
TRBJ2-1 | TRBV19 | ASSLGFGRSYNEQF
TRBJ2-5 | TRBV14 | ASSHPGWETQY
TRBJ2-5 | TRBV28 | ASSSGQGGLTQY
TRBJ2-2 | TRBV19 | ASSIAGFDGELF
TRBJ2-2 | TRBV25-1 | ASSESGKGNTGELF
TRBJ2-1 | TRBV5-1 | ASSPGQVSYNEQF
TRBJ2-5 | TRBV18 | ASSPRQGAWETQY
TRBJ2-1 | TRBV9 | ASSVGQGSGTGNNEQF
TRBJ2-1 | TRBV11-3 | ASSLGATSSNEQF
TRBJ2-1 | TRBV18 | ASSPSSGIYNEQF
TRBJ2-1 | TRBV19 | ASSNLAGVSNEQF
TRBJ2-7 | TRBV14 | ASSRVGISSREQY
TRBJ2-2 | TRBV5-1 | ASRGDGGATGELF
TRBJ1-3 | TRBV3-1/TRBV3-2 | AAGAGNTIY
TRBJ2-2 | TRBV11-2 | ASSPGTGRTGGELF
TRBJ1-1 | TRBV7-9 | ASSLPRGDTF
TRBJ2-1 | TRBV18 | ASSPGDKNEQF
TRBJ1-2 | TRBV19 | ASRQGIGYGYT
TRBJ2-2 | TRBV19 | ASSPGQNTGELF
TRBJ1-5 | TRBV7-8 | ASSLSQGQPQH
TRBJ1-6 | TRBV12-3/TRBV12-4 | ASSFLNSPLH